The 6 T cell receptor delta chains given below trace back to one sample, sequenced in a study of γδ T cells in repeated Plasmodium falciparum infection. Gammadelta T cells were flow-sorted from PBMC into Vgamma9/Vdelta2+ and Vdelta2-negative populations for bulk analysis. TCRdb redid clone calling on the multiplex PCR reads using CATT. The sample lists approximately 90,000 delta-chain clones, 0.98% occurring once. The sample comprised gamma-delta T cells from blood. The receptors were gathered from a pool of human donors (malaria-infected and uninfected, not separated).

The sample holds a few counts of this clone. The protein recorded in TCRdb matches a much larger clone and deviates from this DNA's translation at residue 16, suggesting a read error; the protein here is obtained by translating the DNA. The V gene is listed as TRDV1; no J gene was called; TRDD3, the D gene given by the table, was not confirmed from the DNA. This CDR3 contains 18 residues. The germline V gene has CDR1 TSWWSYY and CDR2 QGS. CDR3 DNA: TGTGCTCTTGGGGAAGTGTACCCGCGGGAATCGTACACCGATAAACCCATCTTT. Translating it yields CALGEVYPRESYTDKPIF.

This clone was seen a few times. A read error likely explains why the TCRdb protein, taken from a much larger clone, differs from this DNA's translation at residue 5; the protein shown is translated from the DNA. CDR3 amino acids: CALGGPRRRPDKLIF. The CDR3 DNA sequence: TGTGCTCTTGGGGGTCCGCGAAGACGCCCCGATAAACTCATCTTT. The V gene is TRDV1, the J gene TRDJ1; no clear D. This CDR3 has 15 residues. Germline V CDR1 and CDR2: TSWWSYY, QGS. V was pared by 4 bases and J by 3 bases, with 15 bases between.

This clone was seen a few times. The protein TCRdb lists belongs to a much larger clone and differs from this DNA's translation at residue 9, which points to a read error; the protein shown is made from the DNA. The rearrangement joins TRDV2 to TRDJ1; 9 bases are shared with TRDD3. TCRdb is silent on the J gene; assignment here came from matching the DNA to germline. There are 16 residues in the CDR3. The germline CDR1 and CDR2 sequences are GEAIGNYY and EKD. With V trimmed by 6 bases and J by 2 bases, 12 bases remained unmatched. The CDR3 protein is CACTGGYSGGTDKLIF. For the CDR3, the DNA is TGTGCCTGTACCGGGGGATACAGTGGAGGAACCGATAAACTCATCTTT.

This clone was observed a handful of times. A far larger clone lies a single base away; this is likely a read error. The same CDR3 also results from other DNA sequences found in this sample. The chain employs TRDV1 and TRDJ1; possibly TRDD2 or TRDD3 for D (5 bases each). From germline, CDR1 is TSWWSYY and CDR2 QGS. The CDR3 is made up of 16 amino acids. For the CDR3, the DNA is TGTGCTCTTGGGGACCTACGAGGGGAAGTCACCGATAAGCTCATCTTT. Translation gives CALGDLRGEVTDKLIF.

This clone was counted a few times. Translating this DNA gives a protein that differs at residue 7 from the TCRdb one, which belongs to a much larger clone; a read error is likely, and the protein shown is this translation. CDR3 sequence: CALGVNYRPWDTRQMFF. In nucleotides, the CDR3 is TGTGCTCTTGGGGTAAACTACAGGCCCTGGGACACCCGACAGATGTTTTTC. The chain joins TRDV1 to TRDJ3; D remains unclear. Looked up from germline, CDR1 is TSWWSYY and CDR2 is QGS. Trimming cost V 4 bases and J 2 bases, with 12 bases left between them. The CDR3 spans 17 residues.

In regard to this clone: TCRdb's protein for this DNA is that of a much larger clone and differs from the translation at residue 15, likely a read error; the protein shown is the DNA translation. The CDR3 coding sequence is TGTGCCTGTGACCCCGGCCTTCCTACGCCTTCTGGCCGCACCGGTAAACTCATCTTT. It specifies CACDPGLPTPSGRTGKLIF. The chain uses TRDV2 and TRDJ1; 9 bases line up with TRDD2. CDR3 size: 19 residues. In germline, CDR1 is GEAIGNYY, CDR2 EKD.